The 23 T cell receptor beta chains presented below share a single source sample, sequenced in a study of blood T cell dynamics during melanoma immunotherapy. Indicated time point: week 3, after first cycle of checkpoint inhibitor. The method was immunoSEQ multiplex PCR; TCRdb's version includes in-frame clones alone and lacks a portion of them. Of under 9,500 clones in the sample, 85% are singletons; the top ten hold around 4%. The starting material was blood, obtained from a patient treated with checkpoint blockade. Receptors were obtained from a human donor with melanoma.

The chain carries TRBV28 and TRBJ2-5; D is ambiguous. Near its end, the DNA agrees better with TRBJ2-7, so the J call may be wrong. Germline loops: CDR1 MDHEN, CDR2 SYDVKM. CDR3 length: 15 residues. The CDR3 spells CASSQFQRLAYEQYF. CDR3 DNA sequence: TGTGCCAGCAGTCAGTTTCAAAGACTGGCCTACGAGCAGTACTTC.

The chain links TRBV7-3 to TRBJ2-7; D perhaps matches TRBD1 (6 bases). CDR3 length: 15 amino acids. Germline V gene data show CDR1 as SGHTA and CDR2 as FQGTGA. V gave up 5 bases and J gave up 7 bases, with 21 bases separating them. The CDR3 nucleotides read TGTGCCAGCAGCCCCGCCCAGGGGTCCCGCTGGGAGCAGTACTTC. It yields the protein CASSPAQGSRWEQYF.

This clone was seen a handful of times. The chain joins TRBV5-4 to TRBJ1-1; D possibly corresponds to TRBD1 (6 bases). Germline values: CDR1 SGHNT, CDR2 YYREEE (reference sequence). V gave up 5 bases and J gave up 5 bases, with 16 bases separating them. This CDR3 has 14 residues. The DNA for the CDR3 is TGTGCCAGCAGGCCCTGGGGGGCGGGTACTGAAGCTTTCTTT. Protein product: CASRPWGAGTEAFF. Based on the CDR3 plus reference TRBV5-4 and TRBJ1-1, the full variable domain is ETGVTQSPTHLIKTRGQQVTLRCSSQSGHNTVSWYQQALGQGPQFIFQYYREEENGRGNFPPRFSGLQFPNYSSELNVNALELDDSALYLCASRPWGAGTEAFFGQGTRLTVV.

The chain links TRBV5-4 to TRBJ1-5; D possibly corresponds to TRBD1 (6 bases). The CDR3 sequence is 16 residues long. Per the germline V gene, CDR1 is SGHNT and CDR2 is YYREEE (reference sequence). Trimming shortened V by 4 bases and J by 0 bases, and 14 bases separated the two germline ends. CDR3 bases: TGTGCCAGCAGCCCGGGGACACCTTATAGCAATCAGCCCCAGCATTTT. The encoded protein is CASSPGTPYSNQPQHF.

The gene calls are TRBV6-1 and TRBJ1-1; D not resolved. Trimming removed 8 bases at V and 5 bases at J, with 18 bases between. This CDR3 has 14 residues. CDR1 is MNHNS, CDR2 SASEGT, per germline. The CDR3 DNA reads TGTGCCAGCCCCCCCACGGAGGAAGGGACTGAAGCTTTCTTT. Its protein product is CASPPTEEGTEAFF.

The chain recombines TRBV6-5 with TRBJ2-7; TRBD1 aligns across 12 bases. CDR1 is MNHEY, CDR2 SVGAGI, per germline. V lost 6 bases and J lost 4; bases outside the gene matches: 4. This CDR3 contains 14 residues. The DNA for the CDR3 is TGTGCCAGCAGCCGGGGACAGGGGGCTTACGAGCAGTACTTC. Translating gives CASSRGQGAYEQYF.

The chain couples TRBV28 to TRBJ2-1, with 7 bases fitting TRBD1. This CDR3 comprises 16 residues. Germline lookup yields CDR1 MDHEN and CDR2 SYDVKM. Trimming at V came to 4 bases and at J to 6 bases, leaving 12 bases not matched to a gene. CDR3 amino acids: CASSSTTGKGGNEQFF. In nucleotides, the CDR3 is TGTGCCAGCAGTTCGACGACAGGGAAAGGGGGCAATGAGCAGTTCTTC.

V usage is TRBV7-9 and J usage is TRBJ1-1; TRBD1 might be the D (6 bases). Germline CDR1 and CDR2: SEHNR and FQNEAQ (reference sequence). The CDR3 covers 13 residues. V gave up 6 bases and J gave up 6 bases, with 14 bases separating them. The CDR3 nucleotides are TGTGCCAGCAGAGGGGGTAGTACGGCTGAAGCTTTCTTT. This codes for CASRGGSTAEAFF.

V and J are TRBV27 and TRBJ2-7; 8 bases fit TRBD2. CDR1 and CDR2 from the germline V gene are MNHEY and SMNVEV (reference sequence). The CDR3 is 14 residues long. V lost 2 bases and J lost 5; bases outside the gene matches: 5. This chain's CDR3 is CASSLLGTRNEQYF. The DNA of the CDR3 is TGTGCCAGCAGTTTACTTGGGACTAGGAACGAGCAGTACTTC.

The chain employs TRBV28 and TRBJ1-2; maybe TRBD1 (5 bases). The V and J ends lost 7 bases and 5 bases respectively, with 20 bases between them. This CDR3 is built from 15 residues. CDR1 is MDHEN and CDR2 is SYDVKM in the germline V gene. Here the CDR3 reads CASTDARGRDYGYTF. CDR3 DNA: TGTGCCAGCACCGACGCGCGGGGGAGGGATTATGGCTACACCTTC.

CDR3 coding DNA: TGCGCCAGCAGCCTTGGGACTAGCGGGTCGGCCTACGAGCAGTACTTC. Translating it yields CASSLGTSGSAYEQYF. The chain carries TRBV5-1 and TRBJ2-7; TRBD2 matches at 12 bases. V was clipped by 4 bases and J by 2 bases; unmatched bases: 7. Germline V gene sequence: CDR1 SGHRS, CDR2 YFSETQ. This CDR3 spans 16 amino acids.

The chain employs TRBV5-1 and TRBJ2-7; either TRBD1 or TRBD2 may fit D (5 bases each). Trimming took off 4 bases at V and 3 bases at J, with 14 bases between the two ends. Germline CDR1 SGHRS, CDR2 YFSETQ. The length of the CDR3 is 14 residues. This chain's CDR3 is CASSDPGRYYEQYF. As DNA, the CDR3 is TGCGCCAGCAGCGACCCGGGACGCTACTACGAGCAGTACTTC.

The genes are TRBV5-5 and TRBJ2-1; D ambiguous. Germline V gene sequence: CDR1 SGHKS, CDR2 YYEKEE (reference sequence). Trimming took off 0 bases at V and 0 bases at J, with 7 bases between the two ends. The CDR3 runs 15 residues. CDR3 bases: TGTGCCAGCAGCTTGGATCCTAGCTCCTACAATGAGCAGTTCTTC. Translated: CASSLDPSSYNEQFF.

The rearrangement joins TRBV5-1 to TRBJ2-7; D possibly corresponds to TRBD1 (6 bases). The CDR3 length is 16 residues. CDR1 and CDR2 (germline): SGHRS, YFSETQ. V was clipped by 4 bases and J by 6 bases, with 23 bases between them. CDR3 residues: CASSQALGRGISEQYF. The CDR3 nucleotides are TGCGCCAGCAGCCAGGCTTTGGGCAGGGGCATCTCCGAGCAGTACTTC.

CDR3 nucleotide sequence: TGTGCCAGCAGCCTGAGGCACAGGTACGACACTGAAGCTTTCTTT. Its protein is CASSLRHRYDTEAFF. The J gene is TRBJ1-1, the V gene TRBV5-6, with a tentative D call TRBD1 (5 bases). V was shortened by 4 bases and J by 3 bases, with 16 bases between the two germline ends. The CDR3 spans 15 residues. Germline loops: CDR1 SGHDT, CDR2 YYEEEE. Using reference TRBV5-6 and TRBJ1-1 for the parts outside the CDR3, the full variable domain is DAGVTQSPTHLIKTRGQQVTLRCSPKSGHDTVSWYQQALGQGPQFIFQYYEEEERQRGNFPDRFSGHQFPNYSSELNVNALLLGDSALYLCASSLRHRYDTEAFFGQGTRLTVV.

The rearrangement uses TRBV14 and TRBJ2-1; D perhaps matches TRBD1 (6 bases). Germline-derived CDR1 and CDR2 are SGHDN and FVKESK. The CDR3 covers 12 residues. The V end lost 5 bases, the J end lost 9 bases, and 11 bases lay between the germline ends. The CDR3, as DNA: TGTGCCAGCAGCACAGGGTTGCGTGAGCAGTTCTTC. Protein: CASSTGLREQFF. The entire variable domain, with the rest obtained from reference TRBV14 and TRBJ2-1, is as follows: EAGVTQFPSHSVIEKGQTVTLRCDPISGHDNLYWYRRVMGKEIKFLLHFVKESKQDESGMPNNRFLAERTGGTYSTLKVQPAELEDSGVYFCASSTGLREQFFGPGTRLTVL.

The chain employs TRBV6-5 and TRBJ1-4; tentatively, D is TRBD1 (6 bases). The germline CDR1 and CDR2 sequences are MNHEY and SVGAGI. The ends were cut back, 5 bases at V and 10 bases at J, with 17 bases in the middle. There are 14 residues in the CDR3. The CDR3 DNA is TGTGCCAGCAGTAGCGACAGGTCCCCCGTAAAACTGTTTTTT. Protein sequence: CASSSDRSPVKLFF.

Only one count was recorded for this clone. The chain is built from TRBV6-1 and TRBJ2-7; D might be TRBD2 (6 bases). The V and J ends lost 7 bases and 5 bases respectively, with 12 bases between them. Germline V gene lookup returns CDR1 MNHNS and CDR2 SASEGT. The CDR3 runs 12 residues. CDR3 nucleotides: TGTGCCAGCACCCAGGGAGGCCACGAGCAGTACTTC. It is translated as CASTQGGHEQYF.

The sample holds one count of this clone. V is TRBV2 and J is TRBJ1-1; D may be TRBD1 (6 bases). The CDR3 loop spans 12 amino acids. The V and J ends lost 5 bases and 8 bases respectively, with 12 bases between them. Per the germline V gene, CDR1 is SNHLY and CDR2 is FYNNEI. CDR3 residues: CASSLQGTEAFF. The DNA for the CDR3 is TGTGCCAGCAGTCTCCAGGGGACCGAAGCTTTCTTT.

The chain links TRBV5-1 to TRBJ1-3, with D possibly matching TRBD1 (5 bases). The CDR3 spans 16 residues. Trimming pared 1 base from V and 0 bases from J, leaving 11 bases between. Germline V gene lookup returns CDR1 SGHRS and CDR2 YFSETQ. CDR3 sequence reads: CASSLTGSASGNTIYF. In DNA form, the CDR3 reads TGCGCCAGCAGCTTGACAGGTTCCGCCTCTGGAAACACCATATATTTT.

The gene calls are TRBV18 and TRBJ1-4, with TRBD1 as a possible D gene (6 bases). V was trimmed by 3 bases and J by 3 bases, leaving 11 bases between them. The CDR3 is 15 residues long. Germline lookup yields CDR1 KGHSH and CDR2 LQKENI. The CDR3 coding sequence is TGTGCCAGCTCACCCCAGGGGCTCCCTAATGAAAAACTGTTTTTT. Translating it yields CASSPQGLPNEKLFF.

V gene TRBV6-6 combines with J gene TRBJ2-7; a weak D match, TRBD2 (5 bases). The CDR3 is 14 amino acids. In germline, CDR1 is MNHNY, CDR2 SVGAGI (reference sequence). Trimming removed 2 bases at V and 7 bases at J, with 15 bases between. The CDR3, as DNA: TGTGCCAGCAGTTACCGGTCTAGCACTAGTGAGCAGTACTTC. Translated, it gives CASSYRSSTSEQYF.

V gene TRBV7-2 combines with J gene TRBJ1-2, with D uncertain. V was pared by 1 base and J by 7 bases, with 19 bases between. This CDR3 comprises 16 residues. Germline V gene data show CDR1 as SGHTA and CDR2 as FQGNSA. DNA for the CDR3: TGTGCCAGCAGCTTAGAAATCGGCAGGACGCGTGTTGGCTACACCTTC. Encoded protein: CASSLEIGRTRVGYTF.